This entry is about one TCR beta chain. In the source study's methods: Cell counts per sample came from amplifying reference gene primers. The protocol was immunoSEQ multiplex PCR, while the TCRdb copy is restricted to in-frame clones and leaves out a portion. V and J calls and clone size come straight from that table; D and trimming were deduced from the DNA. This table holds some 130,000 clones, roughly 84% found once. The sample originates from a study of blood T cell repertoires in COVID-19. Study context: PBMCs, B-cell-depleted T cells, or T cells provided the cDNA or gDNA that made up the material.

Sequencing was performed on peripheral blood. The clonotype was recovered from a woman aged 80 or older with acute or convalescent COVID-19.

Here the CDR3 reads CASSLPGQYNEQFF. Written as DNA, the CDR3 is TGTGCCAGCAGCCTCCCGGGACAGTACAATGAGCAGTTCTTC. The rearrangement uses TRBV7-2 and TRBJ2-1; 7 bases line up with TRBD1. The CDR3 extends over 14 amino acids. Germline assignment: CDR1 SGHTA and CDR2 FQGNSA. V was pared by 5 bases and J by 4 bases, with 5 bases of the junction left unmatched.